This T cell receptor beta chain was recorded in a study of response to subunit inactivated influenza vaccine. Findings of the study overall: Authors suggested that a seasonal influenza vaccination recruits few new T cells each time.

Ten or more counts support this clonotype. Its antigen remains unknown. Trimming removed 0 bases from V and 5 bases from J, with 10 bases in between. The germline CDR1 and CDR2 sequences are GTSNPN and SVGIG (reference sequence). The CDR3 is made up of 13 amino acids. TCRdb re-called the RT-PCR reads through MiXCR, storing one row per CDR3 protein. Among some 200,000 distinct CDR3 sequences, about 12% were seen once, and the ten largest hold roughly 29%. A further study also used this sample, focusing on T cells expressing NK-cell markers. That work adds: Template switching by 5'RACE with UMIs generated the TCR beta cDNA. Sequenced donors, eight in total, included seven who were HCMV-seropositive and one who was seronegative. The same clonotypes also predominated in the CD3+CD56-NKG2C+ fraction of several donors. Whether expanded NKG2C+ T cell clones were HCMV specific stayed uncertain.

The input for sequencing was CD8+ T cells sorted from PBMCs, taken 12 days after vaccination. The V and J genes are TRBV30 and TRBJ1-1, with D maybe TRBD1 (6 bases). The TCR sequence derives from a man aged 45 to 65 who received an inactivated influenza vaccine. The chain's CDR3 is CAWSVGGGTEAFF. The CDR3 DNA sequence: TGTGCCTGGAGTGTAGGGGGAGGTACTGAAGCTTTCTTT. Based on the CDR3 plus reference TRBV30 and TRBJ1-1, the full variable domain is SQTIHQWPATLVQPVGSPLSLECTVEGTSNPNLYWYRQAAGRGLQLLFYSVGIGQISSEVPQNLSASRPQDRQFILSSKKLLLSDSGFYLCAWSVGGGTEAFFGQGTRLTVV.